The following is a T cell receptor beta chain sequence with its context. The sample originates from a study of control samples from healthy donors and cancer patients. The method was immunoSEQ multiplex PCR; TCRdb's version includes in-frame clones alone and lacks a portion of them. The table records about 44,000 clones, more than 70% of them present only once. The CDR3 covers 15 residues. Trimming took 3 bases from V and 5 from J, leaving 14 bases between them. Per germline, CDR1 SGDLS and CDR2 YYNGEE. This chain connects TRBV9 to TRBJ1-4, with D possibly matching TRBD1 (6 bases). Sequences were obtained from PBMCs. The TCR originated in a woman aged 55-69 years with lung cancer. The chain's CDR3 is CASSAQQGANEKLFF. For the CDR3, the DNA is TGTGCCAGCAGCGCCCAACAGGGAGCAAATGAAAAACTGTTTTTT.